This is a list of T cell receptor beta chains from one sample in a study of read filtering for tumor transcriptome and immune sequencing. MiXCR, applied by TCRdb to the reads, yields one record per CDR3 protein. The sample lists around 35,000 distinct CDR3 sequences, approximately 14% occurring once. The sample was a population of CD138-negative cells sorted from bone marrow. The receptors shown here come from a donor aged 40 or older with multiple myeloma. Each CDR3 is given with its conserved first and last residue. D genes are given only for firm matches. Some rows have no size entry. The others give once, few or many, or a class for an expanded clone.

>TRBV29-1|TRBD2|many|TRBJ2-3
TGCAGCGTTGAAGATAGCGGGAGAGGACCAGATACGCAGTATTTT
CSVEDSGRGPDTQYF
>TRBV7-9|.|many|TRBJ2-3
TGTGCCAGCAGCCCCGGGGCAGAAGATACGCAGTATTTT
CASSPGAEDTQYF
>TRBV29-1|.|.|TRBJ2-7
TGCAGCTTCAGCGGACTTCCCCCCTACGAGCAGTACTTC
CSFSGLPPYEQYF
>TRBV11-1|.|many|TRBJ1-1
TGTGCCAGCAGTCAGTCCCATGGGGACACTGAAGCTTTCTTT
CASSQSHGDTEAFF
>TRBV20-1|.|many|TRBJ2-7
TGCAGTGCTAGAGACTCGGGAGCCTCCATAGGGGAGAGGTACGAGCAGTACTTC
CSARDSGASIGERYEQYF
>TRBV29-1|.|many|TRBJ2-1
TGCAGCTCCCTCAGTTCCCTCTCCTACAATGAGCAGTTCTTC
CSSLSSLSYNEQFF
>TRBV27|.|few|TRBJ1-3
TGTGCCAGCAGTTTTGGGGGGCCTGGAAACACCATATATTTT
CASSFGGPGNTIYF
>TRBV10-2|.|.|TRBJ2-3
TGCGCCAGCGAATCGGGTGCCACAGATACGCAGTATTTT
CASESGATDTQYF
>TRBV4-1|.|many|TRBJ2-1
TGCGCCAGCAGCCAAGATCCGGCCTATGAGCAGTTCTTC
CASSQDPAYEQFF
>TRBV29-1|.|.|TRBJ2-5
TGCAGCGACAATAGCCCCAGGGGCAGTCAAGAGACCCAGTACTTC
CSDNSPRGSQETQYF
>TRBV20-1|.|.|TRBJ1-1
TGCAGTCCATCCCCAGACGGAAACACTGGAGCTTTCTTT
CSPSPDGNTGAFF
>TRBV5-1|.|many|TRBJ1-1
TGCGCCAGCAGGGATGGGGGGGGCTGGAACACTGAAGCTTTCTTT
CASRDGGGWNTEAFF
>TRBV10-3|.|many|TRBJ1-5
TGTGCCATCAGTGCCGGCACCAATCAGCCCCAGCATTTT
CAISAGTNQPQHF
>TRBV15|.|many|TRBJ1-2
TGTGCCACCAGCAGAGAACCCCAGTCAGCTCGTGGCTACACCTTC
CATSREPQSARGYTF
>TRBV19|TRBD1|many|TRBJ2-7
TGTGCCAGTAGTAACCCGGGACAGGATACGCCCGAGCAGTACTTC
CASSNPGQDTPEQYF